This T cell receptor beta chain was obtained from a study of read filtering for tumor transcriptome and immune sequencing. Study conclusions and caveats: RNA-seq captured clonotypes less deeply and reliably than IR-seq. IR-seq and RNA-seq agreed better without single-read clonotypes.

This clonotype was counted ten times or more. The antigen is unknown. The library was built from around 400 ng RNA with molecular barcoded adaptors for alpha/delta and beta/gamma chains. TCRdb recomputed calls from the reads with MiXCR, one row per CDR3 protein. The table has about 90,000 distinct CDR3 sequences, 9% to 15% seen once. The germline gives CDR1 SQVTM, CDR2 ANQGSEA. This CDR3 has 16 residues. V shed 0 bases and J shed 0 bases, with 12 bases lying between them. Sequenced: a population of CD138-negative cells sorted from bone marrow. The source of this sequence is a donor at least 40 years old with multiple myeloma. The V gene is TRBV29-1, the J gene TRBJ2-1; the D gene is possibly TRBD1 (5 bases). The CDR3 DNA reads TGCAGCGTTGAAGAGGCAGGGTATCGCTCCTACAATGAGCAGTTCTTC. Translated, it gives CSVEEAGYRSYNEQFF.